The 26 T cell receptor beta chains below all came from one sample that was sequenced in a study of T cell responses to AZD1222 COVID-19 vaccine. Method: immunoSEQ multiplex PCR; TCRdb's copy keeps in-frame clones and lacks some. The sample includes roughly 100,000 clones, 90% to 95% seen only once; the top ten take about 2.2%. The material was peripheral blood, obtained on day 0 of AZD1222 vaccination. The source is an adult in good health.

J is TRBJ1-1 and V is TRBV4-2; 7 nucleotides match TRBD1. The J segment lost 5 bases and the V segment lost 2 bases, leaving 8 bases of the junction unmatched. CDR3 length equals 15 residues. Germline V CDR1 and CDR2: LGHNA, YNFKEQ. CDR3 residues: CASSQFKGAVTEAFF. The CDR3 DNA follows: TGTGCCAGCAGCCAATTTAAGGGGGCGGTGACTGAAGCTTTCTTT.

The CDR3 sequence is CASSVGASPPETQYF. The DNA of the CDR3 is TGTGCCAGCAGCGTAGGGGCAAGCCCGCCCGAGACCCAGTACTTC. V usage is TRBV9 and J usage is TRBJ2-5; D ambiguous. Germline V gene data show CDR1 as SGDLS and CDR2 as YYNGEE. The CDR3 sequence is 15 residues long. Trimming shortened V by 0 bases and J by 5 bases, and 14 bases separated the two germline ends.

The chain combines TRBV6-1 with TRBJ1-2, with 7 positions matching TRBD1. J gave up 8 bases and V 3 bases, and 6 bases lay outside the gene matches. This CDR3 region has 13 residues. Germline V gives CDR1 MNHNS, CDR2 SASEGT. The CDR3 DNA reads TGTGCCAGCAGTGAGAGGGGGCTTAAGGGCTACACCTTC. It encodes CASSERGLKGYTF.

The chain combines TRBV6-1 with TRBJ1-5; D unresolved. The CDR3 extends over 14 amino acids. CDR1 is MNHNS, CDR2 SASEGT, per germline. V was trimmed by 2 bases and J by 3 bases, leaving 8 bases between them. The CDR3 region is CASSEPTVNQPQHF. DNA for the CDR3: TGTGCCAGCAGTGAACCTACAGTCAATCAGCCCCAGCATTTT.

This chain uses TRBV19 with TRBJ1-1; 9 bases align to TRBD1. The CDR3 length is 16 residues. CDR1 and CDR2 from the germline V gene are LNHDA and SQIVND (reference sequence). V was clipped by 4 bases and J by 1 base; unmatched bases: 7. This CDR3 reads CASSSSRTGANTEAFF. The CDR3 DNA sequence: TGTGCCAGTAGTAGTTCAAGGACAGGGGCGAACACTGAAGCTTTCTTT.

The rearrangement joins TRBV6-1 to TRBJ2-7; D unresolved. The germline gives CDR1 MNHNS, CDR2 SASEGT. The V end lost 1 base, the J end lost 4 bases, and 5 bases lay between the germline ends. The CDR3 consists of 12 residues. The CDR3 DNA follows: TGTGCCAGCAGTGAAGTCGGATACGAGCAGTACTTC. It yields the protein CASSEVGYEQYF.

V gene TRBV5-1 combines with J gene TRBJ1-1, with 8 bases fitting TRBD1. Germline loops: CDR1 SGHRS, CDR2 YFSETQ. After removal of 2 bases from V and 8 bases from J, the junction contained 2 bases not matched to a gene. The CDR3 consists of 12 residues. The CDR3 loop is CASSFGTGEAFF. The DNA for the CDR3 is TGCGCCAGCAGCTTCGGGACAGGAGAAGCTTTCTTT.

The sample holds one count of this clone. The DNA for the CDR3 is TGTGCCAGCAGCCAAGAGTCCAGAAGAAACACCATATATTTT. Protein sequence: CASSQESRRNTIYF. J is TRBJ1-3 and V is TRBV3-1 (or the pseudogene TRBV3-2); no clear D gene. Trimming removed 0 bases at V and 5 bases at J, with 8 bases between. CDR1 and CDR2 (germline): LGHDT, YNNKEL (reference sequence). The CDR3 is made up of 14 amino acids.

Remarks on this clone: Other DNA sequences in this sample translate to the same CDR3. The chain combines TRBV15 with TRBJ1-1; D is undetermined. Between the trimmed V and J ends, which lost 3 bases and 2 bases, there was a span of 4 bases. CDR1 and CDR2 (germline): LNHNV, YYDKDF (reference sequence). The CDR3 sequence is 12 residues long. The CDR3 sequence: CATSRANTEAFF. DNA for the CDR3: TGTGCCACCAGCAGGGCTAACACTGAAGCTTTCTTT.

The J gene is TRBJ2-3, the V gene TRBV30; D gene ambiguous. The CDR3 totals 12 residues. With 3 bases removed from V and 5 bases from J, the gap between germline ends came to 9 bases. Germline CDR1 GTSNPN, CDR2 SVGIG (reference sequence). The CDR3 DNA sequence: TGTGCCTGGAGGGGCATTCGAGATACGCAGTATTTT. As protein: CAWRGIRDTQYF. Variable domain in full (rest from reference TRBV30 and TRBJ2-3): SQTIHQWPATLVQPVGSPLSLECTVEGTSNPNLYWYRQAAGRGLQLLFYSVGIGQISSEVPQNLSASRPQDRQFILSSKKLLLSDSGFYLCAWRGIRDTQYFGPGTRLTVL.

This chain links TRBV9 with TRBJ1-4; perhaps TRBD1 as D (5 bases). Trimming pared 0 bases from V and 8 bases from J, leaving 26 bases between. This CDR3 spans 19 amino acids. Germline values: CDR1 SGDLS, CDR2 YYNGEE. As DNA, the CDR3 is TGTGCCAGCAGCGTAGGTTTAGGACCCTCCGGGGCCCGAGGAGAAAAACTGTTTTTT. Its protein product is CASSVGLGPSGARGEKLFF.

This chain joins TRBV5-1 and TRBJ1-1; D gene uncertain. The CDR3 extends over 12 amino acids. The germline V and J ends were trimmed by 5 bases and 3 bases, with 8 bases remaining between them. CDR1 SGHRS and CDR2 YFSETQ come from the germline V gene. Here the CDR3 reads CASRRSDTEAFF. The CDR3, as DNA: TGCGCCAGCAGAAGAAGCGACACTGAAGCTTTCTTT. Supplemented by reference TRBV5-1 and TRBJ1-1, the full variable domain reads KAGVTQTPRYLIKTRGQQVTLSCSPISGHRSVSWYQQTPGQGLQFLFEYFSETQRNKGNFPGRFSGRQFSNSRSEMNVSTLELGDSALYLCASRRSDTEAFFGQGTRLTVV.

The chain has TRBV10-3 and TRBJ1-5; D uncertain. Germline V lookup: CDR1 ENHRY, CDR2 SYGVKD. The CDR3 has 12 residues. V lost 8 bases and J 5 bases, leaving 10 bases between the germline ends. The CDR3 is CAIGRVDQPQHF. The CDR3 DNA sequence: TGTGCCATCGGTAGGGTGGATCAGCCCCAGCATTTT.

The rearrangement uses TRBV5-1 and TRBJ2-7; a weak D match, TRBD2 (6 bases). Deletions cut 2 bases from V and 3 bases from J, with 12 bases between. CDR3 length: 14 amino acids. Germline values: CDR1 SGHRS, CDR2 YFSETQ. The chain's CDR3 is CASSFGSGLYEQYF. The CDR3 DNA is TGCGCCAGCAGCTTTGGTAGCGGACTCTACGAGCAGTACTTC.

The J gene is TRBJ2-1, the V gene TRBV7-3; 8 nucleotides match TRBD1. Trimming removed 5 bases from V and 0 bases from J; junction bases left unmatched: 3. The CDR3 runs 15 residues. CDR1 and CDR2 from the germline V gene are SGHTA and FQGTGA. The CDR3 region is CASSRTGGSYNEQFF. In nucleotides, the CDR3 is TGTGCCAGCAGCAGAACAGGGGGCTCCTACAATGAGCAGTTCTTC.

The chain carries TRBV10-2 and TRBJ2-2, with D possibly TRBD1 on 6 matching bases. The V end lost 6 bases, the J end lost 4 bases, and 12 bases lay between the germline ends. From germline, CDR1 is WSHSY and CDR2 SAAADI. This CDR3 comprises 14 residues. The CDR3 DNA reads TGCGCCAGCAGCTGGGGCAGGGGCACCGGGGAGCTGTTTTTT. Its protein is CASSWGRGTGELFF.

The J gene is TRBJ2-3, the V gene TRBV7-9; 12 bases are a match to TRBD2. Per the germline V gene, CDR1 is SEHNR and CDR2 is FQNEAQ (reference sequence). The CDR3 sequence is 16 residues long. V lost 3 bases and J lost 6; bases outside the gene matches: 7. DNA for the CDR3: TGTGCCAGCAGCTTTTTGTCTAGCGGGAGGGCGGATACGCAGTATTTT. The encoded protein is CASSFLSSGRADTQYF.

The chain is built from TRBV5-1 and TRBJ2-2; the D is unclear. This CDR3 has 13 residues. Trimming cost V 1 base and J 4 bases, with 5 bases left between them. Germline CDR1 SGHRS, CDR2 YFSETQ. The CDR3 here is CASSLITTGELFF. CDR3 nucleotides: TGCGCCAGCAGCTTGATTACCACCGGGGAGCTGTTTTTT.

CDR3 DNA: TGTGCCAGCAGCTTTCCCCACACGGGAGATACGCAGTATTTT. This gives the protein CASSFPHTGDTQYF. The chain joins TRBV5-6 to TRBJ2-3, with D uncertain. Germline V gene lookup returns CDR1 SGHDT and CDR2 YYEEEE. Trimming removed 2 bases from V and 5 bases from J, with 12 bases in between. CDR3 size: 14 residues.

The CDR3 coding sequence is TGTGCCAGTAGTATTGGGCAGTATAGCAATCAGCCCCAGCATTTT. Translation gives CASSIGQYSNQPQHF. The chain joins TRBV19 to TRBJ1-5; no firm D call. The CDR3 extends over 15 amino acids. V lost 3 bases, J lost 0 bases, and 9 bases lay in between. In germline, CDR1 is LNHDA, CDR2 SQIVND (reference sequence). Full variable domain (missing parts from reference TRBV19 and TRBJ1-5): DGGITQSPKYLFRKEGQNVTLSCEQNLNHDAMYWYRQDPGQGLRLIYYSQIVNDFQKGDIAEGYSVSREKKESFPLTVTSAQKNPTAFYLCASSIGQYSNQPQHFGDGTRLSIL.

This clone was observed a single time. The V and J genes are TRBV5-1 and TRBJ2-5; 9 bases agree with TRBD1. Trimming cost V 2 bases and J 2 bases; bases outside gene matches: 4. CDR1 and CDR2 (germline): SGHRS, YFSETQ. The CDR3 contains 15 residues. The CDR3 spells CASSFPGQGQETQYF. The CDR3 DNA is TGCGCCAGCAGCTTTCCGGGACAGGGACAAGAGACCCAGTACTTC.

V usage is TRBV15 and J usage is TRBJ2-2; TRBD2 is a possible D gene (5 bases). Trimming removed 4 bases at V and 7 bases at J, with 10 bases between. CDR1 is LNHNV and CDR2 is YYDKDF in the germline V gene (reference sequence). This CDR3 has 13 residues. CDR3 protein: CATSNGNVGELFF. CDR3 nucleotides: TGTGCCACCAGCAACGGGAACGTCGGGGAGCTGTTTTTT.

This sequence joins TRBV7-2 and TRBJ1-1; D call uncertain. This CDR3 region has 13 residues. The V gene's germline CDR1 is SGHTA and CDR2 FQGNSA. V gave up 1 base and J gave up 10 bases, with 13 bases separating them. This CDR3 is CASSLDTGFAAFF. The CDR3 DNA reads as TGTGCCAGCAGCTTAGACACCGGGTTTGCAGCTTTCTTT.

This chain links TRBV24-1 with TRBJ2-1, with 8 bases aligning to TRBD1. Per germline, CDR1 KGHDR and CDR2 SFDVKD. Trimming removed 5 bases from V and 2 bases from J; junction bases left unmatched: 10. The CDR3 runs 17 residues. CDR3 sequence (DNA): TGTGCCACCAGTGGCCAACCGGCGACAGGGGCCTACAATGAGCAGTTCTTC. It encodes CATSGQPATGAYNEQFF.

A remark on this clone: Other DNA sequences in this specimen translate into the identical CDR3. The chain couples TRBV9 to TRBJ2-2; 8 nucleotides match TRBD1. From germline, CDR1 is SGDLS and CDR2 YYNGEE. V dropped 4 bases and J dropped 1; count of bases not matched to a gene: 3. CDR3 size: 15 residues. CDR3 in amino acids: CASSTGTGNTGELFF. In nucleotides, the CDR3 is TGTGCCAGCAGCACAGGGACAGGGAACACCGGGGAGCTGTTTTTT.

The genes are TRBV28 and TRBJ1-1; 7 nucleotides match TRBD1. Per the germline V gene, CDR1 is MDHEN and CDR2 is SYDVKM. Germline trimming cut 6 bases from V and 0 bases from J; bases unmatched to any gene: 7. This CDR3 has 15 amino acids. CDR3 amino acids: CASSRRDRLNTEAFF. DNA for the CDR3: TGTGCCAGCAGCCGCCGGGACAGACTGAACACTGAAGCTTTCTTT.